The rows below give T cell receptor beta chains drawn from one sample of a study of blood T cell repertoires in COVID-19. Generated by immunoSEQ multiplex PCR, the TCRdb table keeps only in-frame clones and is missing some. The sample records some 99,000 clones, about 82% being singletons. Source material: peripheral blood. Receptors were obtained from an older woman in a cohort sampled during active or convalescent COVID-19. The CDR3 runs from the conserved cysteine through the conserved F or W. Fields, in order: J gene, V gene, D gene, clone size, CDR3 protein, CDR3 DNA. A D gene is named only where the DNA matches it firmly. Where a row states a size, it is once, few, many or the class of an expanded clone; other rows omit it.

TRBJ1-2 TRBV28 - - CASSPLTGAGYGYTF TGTGCCAGCAGTCCTTTGACCGGCGCGGGCTATGGCTACACCTTC
TRBJ2-7 TRBV3-1/TRBV3-2 TRBD2 - CASSSRLAGYEQYF TGTGCCAGCAGCTCTAGACTAGCTGGGTACGAGCAGTACTTC
TRBJ2-7 TRBV19 - - CASSRRGNYEQYF TGTGCCAGTAGTCGGCGGGGCAACTACGAGCAGTACTTC
TRBJ1-2 TRBV6-1 - - CASSEEELGYGYTF TGTGCCAGCAGTGAGGAGGAATTGGGCTATGGCTACACCTTC
TRBJ1-6 TRBV18 TRBD1 few CASSPHRDSSSPLHF TGTGCCAGCTCACCACACCGGGACAGTAGTTCACCCCTCCACTTT
TRBJ2-1 TRBV27 - - CASSLSWAGEQFF TGTGCCAGCAGTTTATCGTGGGCTGGTGAGCAGTTCTTC
TRBJ2-5 TRBV2 TRBD2 - CASGGGETQYF TGTGCCAGTGGGGGGGGAGAGACCCAGTACTTC
TRBJ2-7 TRBV3-1/TRBV3-2 TRBD2 few CASSQVGTSPSYEQYF TGTGCCAGCAGCCAAGTGGGGACTAGCCCCTCCTACGAGCAGTACTTC
TRBJ1-3 TRBV9 - - CASSVVPGPGRGNTIYF TGTGCCAGCAGCGTAGTCCCGGGTCCTGGGAGGGGAAACACCATATATTTT
TRBJ1-3 TRBV2 - - CASTASGLGGNTIYF TGTGCCAGCACCGCCTCAGGGTTGGGAGGAAACACCATATATTTT
TRBJ1-1 TRBV5-1 - - CASSLDEAEAFF TGCGCCAGCAGCTTGGATGAGGCTGAAGCTTTCTTT
TRBJ1-2 TRBV6-5 TRBD1 - CASSYSGQYYGYTF TGTGCCAGCAGTTACTCGGGACAGTACTATGGCTACACCTTC
TRBJ1-2 TRBV27 TRBD1 - CASSLSRAGGHGYTF TGTGCCAGCAGTTTATCTCGGGCAGGGGGCCATGGCTACACCTTC
TRBJ1-1 TRBV7-9 - - CASSLAAGALEAFF TGTGCCAGCAGCTTAGCGGCGGGGGCCCTTGAAGCTTTCTTT
TRBJ2-7 TRBV2 TRBD1 - CASGDSAYEQYF TGTGCCAGCGGGGACAGTGCTTACGAGCAGTACTTC
TRBJ2-7 TRBV6-1 TRBD2 - CASSDVAGYSYEQYF TGTGCCAGCAGTGACGTAGCGGGCTACTCCTACGAGCAGTACTTC
TRBJ1-5 TRBV19 TRBD1 - CASSRRQGRSNQPQHF TGTGCCAGTAGTAGACGACAGGGTAGAAGCAATCAGCCCCAGCATTTT
TRBJ2-3 TRBV7-3 - once CASSRTGTSTDTQYF TGTGCCAGCAGCCGTACCGGGACTAGCACAGATACGCAGTATTTT
TRBJ2-1 TRBV18 TRBD2 - CASSPSLAGGNEQFF TGTGCCAGCTCACCTAGTCTAGCGGGAGGGAATGAGCAGTTCTTC
TRBJ2-3 TRBV9 - - CASSGVSSDTQYF TGTGCCAGCAGCGGCGTCTCTTCGGATACGCAGTATTTT
TRBJ2-1 TRBV7-8 - - CASSSAPGAYNEQFF TGTGCCAGCAGCTCTGCTCCGGGGGCCTACAATGAGCAGTTCTTC
TRBJ1-5 TRBV19 - once CASSPDRNQPQHF TGTGCCAGTAGTCCGGACAGAAACCAGCCCCAGCATTTT
TRBJ2-1 TRBV9 TRBD2 - CASAGGTSGSSSYNEQFF TGTGCCAGCGCTGGGGGGACTAGCGGATCCTCCTCCTACAATGAGCAGTTCTTC
TRBJ2-7 TRBV7-7 - - CASSQDWGSEQYF TGTGCTAGCAGCCAGGACTGGGGTTCGGAGCAGTACTTC
TRBJ1-4 TRBV11-2 TRBD1 - CASSRNRGLANEKLFF TGTGCCAGCAGCCGAAACAGGGGGCTGGCTAATGAAAAACTGTTTTTT
TRBJ1-2 TRBV5-4 - few CASSFEDYGYTF TGTGCCAGCAGCTTTGAGGACTATGGCTACACCTTC
TRBJ1-1 TRBV5-1 - - CASSLEGAMNTEAFF TGCGCCAGCAGCTTGGAAGGGGCGATGAACACTGAAGCTTTCTTT
TRBJ1-6 TRBV30 - - CAWTGVRDSPLHF TGTGCCTGGACAGGGGTTAGGGATTCACCCCTCCACTTT
TRBJ1-2 TRBV7-9 - - CASSQDRWYGYTF TGTGCCAGCAGCCAGGACAGATGGTATGGCTACACCTTC
TRBJ1-1 TRBV7-9 - - CASRYTRPLEGSEAFF TGTGCCAGCAGATATACCCGACCTCTGGAGGGTAGTGAAGCTTTCTTT
TRBJ2-3 TRBV5-1 - - CASSLGQSTDTQYF TGCGCCAGCAGCTTGGGGCAGAGCACAGATACGCAGTATTTT
TRBJ2-7 TRBV7-9 TRBD2 - CASSRTSGSYEQYF TGTGCCAGCAGCCGGACTAGCGGGAGCTACGAGCAGTACTTC
TRBJ2-1 TRBV28 TRBD2 - CASSPGGGSFF TGTGCCAGCAGTCCGGGGGGAGGTTCGTTCTTC
TRBJ1-2 TRBV6-5 TRBD1 - CASSRGWQGAAGYTF TGTGCCAGCAGCAGAGGTTGGCAGGGGGCGGCTGGCTACACCTTC
TRBJ2-7 TRBV2 - - CASRETYEQYF TGTGCCAGCAGGGAGACTTACGAGCAGTACTTC
TRBJ2-3 TRBV3-1/TRBV3-2 - - CASSQEWAGGTDTQYF TGTGCCAGCAGCCAAGAATGGGCAGGGGGCACAGATACGCAGTATTTT